The 19 T cell receptor beta chains listed next were all sequenced from one sample in a study of blood T cells in healthy people across ages. It was with a sample-barcoded 5' primer and a J-beta primer mix that a second PCR of roughly 7 to 12 cycles was run. TCRdb re-analysed the 5' RACE reads in MiXCR, keeping a single row per CDR3 protein. The data contain 700,000 to 1,000,000 distinct CDR3 sequences, 40% to 50% of them singletons. The material sequenced was blood. The receptors were gathered from a man in his 60s in good health.

This clonotype was seen more than once but under ten times. The chain combines TRBV20-1 with TRBJ1-2, with TRBD1 identical over 7 bases. Germline values: CDR1 DFQATT, CDR2 SNEGSKA (reference sequence). The CDR3 sequence is 11 residues long. J was trimmed by 8 bases and V by 6 bases; bases with no gene match: 6. DNA of the CDR3: TGCAGTGCGAGACAGGGTCGGGGCTACACCTTC. It is translated as CSARQGRGYTF.

The chain employs TRBV18 and TRBJ1-2; D is uncertain. The CDR3 is 16 residues long. Germline V lookup: CDR1 KGHSH, CDR2 LQKENI. V lost 2 bases to trimming and J lost 3 bases, with 16 bases between them. The CDR3 region is CASSPIGAQTYYGYTF. In DNA form, the CDR3 reads TGTGCCAGCTCACCAATCGGTGCACAAACCTACTATGGCTACACCTTC.

The chain carries TRBV12-3 or TRBV12-4 and TRBJ2-5, with D perhaps matching TRBD2 (5 bases). V lost 8 bases and J 0 bases, leaving 16 bases between the germline ends. The CDR3 runs 15 residues. The CDR3, as DNA: TGTGCCAGCCGTAGGAGCGGCGCCTACCAAGAGACCCAGTACTTC. It codes for CASRRSGAYQETQYF.

In this sample, this clonotype turned up a few times. J is TRBJ2-7 and V is TRBV29-1; D gene ambiguous. Per the germline V gene, CDR1 is SQVTM and CDR2 is ANQGSEA. This CDR3 region has 12 residues. The CDR3 bases are TGCAGTGCCTGGGGTGAGTCTCGAGAGCAGTACTTC. It yields the protein CSAWGESREQYF.

The sample holds a few counts of this clonotype. The chain is built from TRBV7-2 and TRBJ2-5, with unresolved D. Germline CDR1 and CDR2: SGHTA and FQGNSA. This CDR3 has 12 amino acids. The V and J ends lost 5 bases and 4 bases respectively, with 8 bases between them. CDR3 amino acids: CASSVTTETQYF. CDR3 DNA: TGTGCCAGCAGCGTCACGACAGAGACCCAGTACTTC.

The sample holds many counts of this clonotype. This may be a read error, as it is one base from a much larger clone. The chain combines TRBV12-3 or TRBV12-4 with TRBJ1-2, with unresolved D. The length of the CDR3 is 11 residues. CDR3 amino acids: CARGVNYGYTF. CDR3 sequence (DNA): TGTGCGCGTGGGGTGAACTATGGCTACACCTTC.

The chain uses TRBV9 and TRBJ2-1, with 9 bases matching TRBD2. The germline CDR1 and CDR2 sequences are SGDLS and YYNGEE. This CDR3 is built from 15 residues. With V trimmed by 4 bases and J by 5 bases, 7 bases remained unmatched. The CDR3 spells CASSSTLAGHNEQFF. The CDR3 DNA follows: TGTGCCAGCAGCTCGACGCTAGCGGGGCACAATGAGCAGTTCTTC.

The chain links TRBV27 to TRBJ2-5; 12 positions match TRBD2. The length of the CDR3 is 15 residues. CDR1 is MNHEY and CDR2 is SMNVEV in the germline V gene (reference sequence). V dropped 6 bases and J dropped 4; count of bases not matched to a gene: 6. CDR3 nucleotide sequence: TGTGCCAGCAGCAAAGGACTAGCGGGATCAGAGACCCAGTACTTC. The encoded protein is CASSKGLAGSETQYF.

This chain connects TRBV4-2 to TRBJ2-7, with 8 bases matching TRBD1. The better agreement between TRBJ2-5 and the DNA end casts doubt on the J call. CDR1 is LGHNA, CDR2 YNFKEQ, per germline. The CDR3 is 14 amino acids. CDR3 DNA: TGTGCCAGCAGCCAAAACGGACAGGGTGAGACCCAGTACTTC. Protein product: CASSQNGQGETQYF.

The CDR3 DNA reads TGTGCCAGCAGTTTAGGGGTTCATCCGAGTAATGAAAAACTGTTTTTT. Protein: CASSLGVHPSNEKLFF. The rearrangement joins TRBV27 to TRBJ1-4, with D uncertain. The germline V gene encodes CDR1 MNHEY and CDR2 SMNVEV (reference sequence). The V gene lost 2 bases and the J gene lost 4 bases, with 14 bases spanning the gap. The CDR3 length is 16 residues.

The rearrangement joins TRBV9 to TRBJ2-3; 8 bases map to TRBD2. This CDR3 contains 16 residues. In germline, CDR1 is SGDLS, CDR2 YYNGEE. Unmatched junction bases numbered 5, after V lost 2 bases and J lost 0 bases. In DNA form, the CDR3 reads TGTGCCAGCAGCGTCCGGGGGGGTATGAGCACAGATACGCAGTATTTT. The encoded protein is CASSVRGGMSTDTQYF.

V is TRBV12-3 or TRBV12-4 and J is TRBJ1-1, with no clear D. V dropped 6 bases and J dropped 0 bases, with 14 bases sitting between them. There are 15 residues in the CDR3. The CDR3 region is CASREGMSVNTEAFF. For the CDR3, the DNA is TGTGCCAGCAGGGAGGGCATGTCCGTGAACACTGAAGCTTTCTTT.

The chain is built from TRBV7-2 and TRBJ1-2, with D hard to call. V lost 1 base and J 0 bases, leaving 12 bases between the germline ends. The CDR3 is made up of 16 amino acids. Germline V gene data show CDR1 as SGHTA and CDR2 as FQGNSA. Here the CDR3 reads CASSLVLADPNYGYTF. DNA for the CDR3: TGTGCCAGCAGCTTAGTGTTAGCCGATCCTAACTATGGCTACACCTTC.

The chain links TRBV20-1 to TRBJ1-6, with 11 positions matching TRBD1. Germline lookup yields CDR1 DFQATT and CDR2 SNEGSKA (reference sequence). J gave up 5 bases and V 5 bases, and 8 bases lay outside the gene matches. The CDR3 runs to 16 residues. The chain's CDR3 is CSALYGTGGNNSPLHF. For the CDR3, the DNA is TGCAGTGCTCTATATGGGACAGGGGGGAATAATTCACCCCTCCACTTT.

This clonotype was counted only a few times. The gene calls are TRBV12-3 or TRBV12-4 and TRBJ1-4; TRBD1 is a possible D gene (5 bases). This CDR3 spans 13 amino acids. V lost 5 bases to trimming and J lost 13 bases, with 17 bases between them. CDR3 nucleotides: TGTGCCAGCAGTAGGACGCTCCCGAGGGGACTGTTTTTT. It specifies CASSRTLPRGLFF.

The V gene is TRBV7-3, the J gene TRBJ2-5; D is possibly TRBD1 or TRBD2 (6 bases each). Germline V lookup: CDR1 SGHTA, CDR2 FQGTGA. V lost 0 bases and J lost 0, with 8 bases in between. This CDR3 has 15 amino acids. CDR3 DNA: TGTGCCAGCAGCTTAACGCGGGACAACCAAGAGACCCAGTACTTC. The encoded protein is CASSLTRDNQETQYF.

The V and J genes are TRBV9 and TRBJ2-4; the D gene is possibly TRBD1 (7 bases). V was trimmed by 0 bases and J by 4 bases, leaving 14 bases between them. The CDR3 extends over 16 amino acids. Germline V gives CDR1 SGDLS, CDR2 YYNGEE. The CDR3 DNA sequence: TGTGCCAGCAGCGTAGGTGTGACAGGGACTAAAAACATTCAGTACTTC. Translated: CASSVGVTGTKNIQYF. The full variable domain, completed using reference TRBV9 and TRBJ2-4, is DSGVTQTPKHLITATGQRVTLRCSPRSGDLSVYWYQQSLDQGLQFLIQYYNGEERAKGNILERFSAQQFPDLHSELNLSSLELGDSALYFCASSVGVTGTKNIQYFGAGTRLSVL.

V gene TRBV3-1 combines with J gene TRBJ2-2; TRBD1 is a possible D gene (6 bases). V lost 5 bases to trimming and J lost 0 bases, with 13 bases between them. The CDR3 loop spans 16 amino acids. Germline V gene data show CDR1 as LGHDT and CDR2 as YNNKEL (reference sequence). CDR3: CASSSRTAANTGELFF. The CDR3 nucleotides are TGTGCCAGCAGCTCGCGGACAGCCGCGAACACCGGGGAGCTGTTTTTT.

This chain joins TRBV7-8 and TRBJ2-5, with D possibly matching TRBD2 (6 bases). The ends were cut back, 5 bases at V and 2 bases at J, with 9 bases in the middle. The CDR3 runs to 13 residues. Germline CDR1 SGHVS, CDR2 FQNEAQ. The CDR3 is CASSGTQQETQYF. Here the CDR3 DNA reads TGTGCCAGCAGCGGGACTCAACAAGAGACCCAGTACTTC.